Shown below are 12 T cell receptor beta chains from a single sample sequenced in a study of shared T cell receptors in the human thymus. The data were produced by immunoSEQ multiplex PCR, yet TCRdb's version contains in-frame clones alone and is incomplete. Altogether approximately 490,000 clones are present, 78% being singletons, with the ten largest covering less than 0.015%. These data also formed part of another study, on human thymus T cells.

Sequenced material: thymocytes. The receptor source for this set is a boy under two years old with a congenital heart defect.

The chain is built from TRBV28 and TRBJ1-5, with D possibly being TRBD1 (6 bases). Germline CDR1 is MDHEN and CDR2 is SYDVKM. The CDR3 totals 18 residues. V lost 4 bases, J lost 1 base, and 20 bases lay in between. The CDR3 sequence: CASSWVVEQGRSNQPQHF. The CDR3 DNA is TGTGCCAGCAGTTGGGTAGTTGAACAGGGAAGAAGCAATCAGCCCCAGCATTTT.

The V and J genes are TRBV27 and TRBJ2-7; 8 bases line up with TRBD2. The CDR3 is 14 amino acids. V dropped 4 bases and J dropped 3; count of bases not matched to a gene: 5. From germline, CDR1 is MNHEY and CDR2 SMNVEV (reference sequence). Here the CDR3 reads CASSSLAEDYEQYF. DNA for the CDR3: TGTGCCAGCAGTTCACTAGCGGAAGACTACGAGCAGTACTTC.

V is TRBV27 and J is TRBJ1-3; D perhaps matches TRBD1 (5 bases). The V and J ends lost 6 bases and 2 bases respectively, with 14 bases between them. Germline V gene sequence: CDR1 MNHEY, CDR2 SMNVEV (reference sequence). This CDR3 has 15 residues. CDR3 in amino acids: CASRPQGATGNTIYF. In nucleotides, the CDR3 is TGTGCCAGCAGGCCTCAGGGTGCCACTGGAAACACCATATATTTT.

The chain combines TRBV2 with TRBJ2-4; 8 nucleotides agree with TRBD2. CDR3 length equals 15 residues. V shed 4 bases, J shed 6 bases, and the junction held 8 bases outside the gene matches. Germline V gene data show CDR1 as SNHLY and CDR2 as FYNNEI. This chain's CDR3 is CASSGRSGSGNIQYF. The CDR3 bases are TGTGCCAGCAGTGGCCGCAGCGGGAGCGGAAACATTCAGTACTTC. The whole variable domain, remainder taken from reference TRBV2 and TRBJ2-4, is EPEVTQTPSHQVTQMGQEVILRCVPISNHLYFYWYRQILGQKVEFLVSFYNNEISEKSEIFDDQFSVERPDGSNFTLKIRSTKLEDSAMYFCASSGRSGSGNIQYFGAGTRLSVL.

The chain employs TRBV6-5 and TRBJ2-3, with 8 bases fitting TRBD1. Trimming at V came to 5 bases and at J to 4 bases, leaving 2 bases not matched to a gene. CDR1 is MNHEY and CDR2 is SVGAGI in the germline V gene. The CDR3 contains 13 residues. This CDR3 reads CASSDRGPDTQYF. The DNA of the CDR3 is TGTGCCAGCAGTGACAGGGGCCCAGATACGCAGTATTTT.

The chain uses TRBV5-6 and TRBJ1-5; D is undetermined. The CDR3 contains 15 residues. V was shortened by 3 bases and J by 5 bases, with 15 bases between the two germline ends. In germline, CDR1 is SGHDT, CDR2 YYEEEE. CDR3 sequence reads: CASSSKEFSHQPQHF. The CDR3 DNA is TGTGCCAGCAGCTCGAAGGAGTTTTCGCATCAGCCCCAGCATTTT.

This clone was seen only a few times. The chain carries TRBV5-5 and TRBJ2-7, with unresolved D. The CDR3 spans 11 residues. CDR1 and CDR2 (germline): SGHKS, YYEKEE (reference sequence). The V gene lost 5 bases and the J gene lost 3 bases, with 6 bases spanning the gap. The CDR3 here is CASSSHYEQYF. The CDR3 nucleotides are TGTGCCAGCAGTTCACACTACGAGCAGTACTTC.

The chain carries TRBV10-2 and TRBJ2-6; D might be TRBD1 (5 bases). Germline CDR1 WSHSY, CDR2 SAAADI. The CDR3 covers 14 residues. Trimming cost V 9 bases and J 2 bases, with 11 bases left between them. The CDR3: CASGRAPGANVLTF. CDR3 sequence (DNA): TGCGCCAGTGGCAGGGCCCCTGGGGCCAACGTCCTGACTTTC.

The CDR3 is CASSSGVHEQYF. In nucleotides, the CDR3 is TGTGCCAGCAGTTCCGGGGTCCACGAGCAGTACTTC. The rearrangement uses TRBV6-5 and TRBJ2-7; D perhaps matches TRBD2 (5 bases). This CDR3 has 12 residues. Trimming took 4 bases from V and 5 from J, leaving 9 bases between them. Germline CDR1 reads MNHEY; CDR2 reads SVGAGI.

V is TRBV5-4 and J is TRBJ2-1; the match to TRBD2 covers 9 bases. Germline CDR1 and CDR2: SGHNT and YYREEE (reference sequence). The CDR3 has 16 amino acids. V lost 4 bases and J lost 1; bases outside the gene matches: 6. CDR3 loop: CASSLLAGRSYNEQFF. The CDR3 DNA reads as TGTGCCAGCAGCCTTCTAGCGGGAAGGTCCTACAATGAGCAGTTCTTC.

This chain joins TRBV28 and TRBJ2-2; TRBD2 agrees at 9 bases. CDR3 length: 16 amino acids. Germline V gives CDR1 MDHEN, CDR2 SYDVKM. The ends lost 1 base at V and 4 bases at J; junction bases unmatched: 4. DNA of the CDR3: TGTGCCAGCAGTTTATCGGCACTAGCGGGCACCGGGGAGCTGTTTTTT. It codes for CASSLSALAGTGELFF.

The chain is built from TRBV21-1 and TRBJ1-1; TRBD1 is the table's D call, not checked against the DNA. TRBV21-1 is noted as a pseudogene. The CDR3 totals 15 residues. CDR3 residues: CASSKARTGNTEAFF. The CDR3 nucleotides are TGTGCCAGCAGCAAAGCCCGGACAGGGAACACTGAAGCTTTCTTT.